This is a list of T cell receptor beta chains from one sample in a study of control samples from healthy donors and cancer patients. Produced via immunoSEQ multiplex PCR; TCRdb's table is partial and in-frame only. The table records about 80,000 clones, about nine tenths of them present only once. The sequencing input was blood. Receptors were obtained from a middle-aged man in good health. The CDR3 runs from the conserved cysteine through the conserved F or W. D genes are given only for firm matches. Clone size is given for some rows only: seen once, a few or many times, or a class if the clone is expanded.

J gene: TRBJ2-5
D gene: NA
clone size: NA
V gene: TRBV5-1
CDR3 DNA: TGCGCCAGCAGCTTGGACAGGATCCAAGAGACCCAGTACTTC
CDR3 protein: CASSLDRIQETQYF

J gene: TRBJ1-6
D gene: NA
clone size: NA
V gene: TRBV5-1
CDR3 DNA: TGCGCCAGCAGCTTGGATCAAGTCTCACCCCTCCACTTT
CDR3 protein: CASSLDQVSPLHF

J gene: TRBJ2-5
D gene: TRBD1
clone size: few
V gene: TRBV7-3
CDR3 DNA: TGTGCCAGCAGCTCCAGGGGGAACGGCCCTCAAGAGACCCAGTACTTC
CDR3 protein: CASSSRGNGPQETQYF

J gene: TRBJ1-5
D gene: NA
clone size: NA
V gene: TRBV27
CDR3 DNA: TGTGCCAGCAGTCCGAACAATCAGCCCCAGCATTTT
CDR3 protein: CASSPNNQPQHF

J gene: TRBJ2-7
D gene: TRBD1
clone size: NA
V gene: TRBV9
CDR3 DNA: TGTGCCAGCAGCGGCGGACAGGGGCTCCACGAGCAGTACTTC
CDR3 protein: CASSGGQGLHEQYF

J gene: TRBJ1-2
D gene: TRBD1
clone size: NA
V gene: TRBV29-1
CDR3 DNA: TGCAGCGGAACCCTGGGACAGATAACCACCTTC
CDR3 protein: CSGTLGQITTF

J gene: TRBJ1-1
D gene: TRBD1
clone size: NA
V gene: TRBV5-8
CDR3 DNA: TGTGCCAGCAGCCTGGGACAGTGGAACACTGAAGCTTTCTTT
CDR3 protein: CASSLGQWNTEAFF

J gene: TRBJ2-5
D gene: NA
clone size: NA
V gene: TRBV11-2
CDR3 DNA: TGTGCCAGCAGCCCCGCAGGGGGGGCAGAAGAGACCCAGTACTTC
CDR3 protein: CASSPAGGAEETQYF

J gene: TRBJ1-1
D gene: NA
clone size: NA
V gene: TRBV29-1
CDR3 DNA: TGCAGCGTTGTAGGGGGACGGACTGAAGCTTTCTTT
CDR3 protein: CSVVGGRTEAFF

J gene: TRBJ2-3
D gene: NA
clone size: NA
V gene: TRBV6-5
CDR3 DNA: TGTGCCAGCAAGGACAGCCAGACAGATACGCAGTATTTT
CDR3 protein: CASKDSQTDTQYF

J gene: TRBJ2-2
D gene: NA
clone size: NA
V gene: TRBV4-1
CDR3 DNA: TGCGCCAGCAGCCATAGTACAAACACCGGGGAGCTGTTTTTT
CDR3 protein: CASSHSTNTGELFF

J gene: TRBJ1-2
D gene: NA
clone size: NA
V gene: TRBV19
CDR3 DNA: TGTGCCAGTACAAGGGGAGGATTATCTAACTATGGCTACACCTTC
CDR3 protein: CASTRGGLSNYGYTF

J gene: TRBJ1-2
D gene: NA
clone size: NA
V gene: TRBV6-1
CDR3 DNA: TGTGCCAGCAGTGAAGCGGGCAGGATAAGTGGCTACACCTTC
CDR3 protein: CASSEAGRISGYTF

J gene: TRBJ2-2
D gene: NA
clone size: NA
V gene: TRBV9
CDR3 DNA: TGTGCCAGCAGCCCGGCGAACACCGGGGAGCTGTTTTTT
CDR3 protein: CASSPANTGELFF

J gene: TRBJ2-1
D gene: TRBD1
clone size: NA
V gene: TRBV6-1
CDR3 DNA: TGTGCCAGCAGTGAACCGGGACAGGGGAATGAGCAGTTCTTC
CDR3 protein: CASSEPGQGNEQFF

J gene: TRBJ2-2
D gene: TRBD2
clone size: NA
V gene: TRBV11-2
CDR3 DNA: TGTGCCAGCAGCTTAACAATAGCGGGGGCCTTAAACACCGGGGAGCTGTTTTTT
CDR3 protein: CASSLTIAGALNTGELFF

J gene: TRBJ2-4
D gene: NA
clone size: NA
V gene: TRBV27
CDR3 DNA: TGTGCCAGCAGTTTAGCGGCAGGGGCCAAAAACATTCAGTACTTC
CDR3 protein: CASSLAAGAKNIQYF

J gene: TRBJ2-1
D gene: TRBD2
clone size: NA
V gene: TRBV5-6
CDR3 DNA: TGTGCCAGCAGCTACCCGGGACTAGCGAAGTTCTTC
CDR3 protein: CASSYPGLAKFF

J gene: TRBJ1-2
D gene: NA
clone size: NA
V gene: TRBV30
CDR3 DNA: TGTGCCTGGAGTCCTCCGTCAGCTTATGGCTACACCTTC
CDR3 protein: CAWSPPSAYGYTF

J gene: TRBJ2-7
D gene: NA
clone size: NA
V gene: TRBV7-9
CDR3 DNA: TGTGCCAGCAGCACTTCGGCCTGGGGCCCAACCTACGAGCAGTACTTC
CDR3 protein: CASSTSAWGPTYEQYF

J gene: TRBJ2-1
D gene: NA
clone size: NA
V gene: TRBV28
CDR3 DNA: TGTGCCAGCAGTTTTCGTGGGGGCGGGAGAGGGCAGCAGTTCTTC
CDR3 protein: CASSFRGGGRGQQFF

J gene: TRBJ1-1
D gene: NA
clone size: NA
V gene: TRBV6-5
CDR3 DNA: TGTGCCAGCAGTAGCGCGGACGCTAGGACTGAAGCTTTCTTT
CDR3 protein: CASSSADARTEAFF

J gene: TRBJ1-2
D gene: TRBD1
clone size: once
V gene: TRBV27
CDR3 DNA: TGTGCCAGCCGGCCAGGGGGGGCCACTGGCTACACCTTC
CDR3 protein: CASRPGGATGYTF

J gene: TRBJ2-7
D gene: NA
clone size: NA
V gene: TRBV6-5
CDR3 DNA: TGTGCCAGCAGGGACCTTTACGAGCAGTACTTC
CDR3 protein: CASRDLYEQYF

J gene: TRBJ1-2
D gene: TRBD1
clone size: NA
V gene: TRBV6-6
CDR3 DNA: TGTGCCAGTCGATGGGGACAGGGGGCCTATGGCTACACCTTC
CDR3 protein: CASRWGQGAYGYTF

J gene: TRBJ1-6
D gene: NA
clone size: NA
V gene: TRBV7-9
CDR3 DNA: TGTGCCAGCAGCCGTGACCCCGGGTCCTCCTATAATTCACCCCTCCACTTT
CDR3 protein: CASSRDPGSSYNSPLHF

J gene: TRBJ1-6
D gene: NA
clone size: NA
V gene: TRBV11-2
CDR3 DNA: TGTGCCAGCAGCCCTTCGACAGGATATAATTCACCCCTCCACTTT
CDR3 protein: CASSPSTGYNSPLHF

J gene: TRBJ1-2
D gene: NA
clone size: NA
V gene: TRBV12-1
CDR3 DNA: TGTGCCACCGGCAACGGCGGAGTTCGAGGCTACACCTTC
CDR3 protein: CATGNGGVRGYTF

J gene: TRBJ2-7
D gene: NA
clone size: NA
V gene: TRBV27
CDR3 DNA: TGTGCCAGCAGTTTTCAGGGACCCGTCGACGAGCAGTACTTC
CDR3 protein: CASSFQGPVDEQYF

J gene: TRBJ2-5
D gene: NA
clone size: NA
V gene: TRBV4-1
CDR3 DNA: TGCGCCAGCAGCCAAGACGATAGGACCCAGTACTTC
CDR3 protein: CASSQDDRTQYF

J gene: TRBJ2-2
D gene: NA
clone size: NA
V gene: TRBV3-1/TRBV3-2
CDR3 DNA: TGTGCCAGCAGCCGAGACACCAACACCGGGGAGCTGTTTTTT
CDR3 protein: CASSRDTNTGELFF

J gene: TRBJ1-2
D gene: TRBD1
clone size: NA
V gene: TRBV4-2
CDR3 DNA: TGTGCCAGCAGCCAAGATAGGACAGGGGGCAGGGGTGGCTACACCTTC
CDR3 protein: CASSQDRTGGRGGYTF

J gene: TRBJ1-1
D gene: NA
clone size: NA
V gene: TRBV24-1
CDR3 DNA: TGTGCCACCAGCGCTGGACATCTGAACACTGAAGCTTTCTTT
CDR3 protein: CATSAGHLNTEAFF

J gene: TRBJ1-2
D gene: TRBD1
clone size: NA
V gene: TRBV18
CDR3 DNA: TGTGCCAGCTCCCAAAACAGGGGGCGAGGTTATGGCTACACCTTC
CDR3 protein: CASSQNRGRGYGYTF

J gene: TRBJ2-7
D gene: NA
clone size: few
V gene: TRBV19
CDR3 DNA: TGTGCCAGTAGCGCAAACGACCTTTACGAGCAGTACTTC
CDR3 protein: CASSANDLYEQYF

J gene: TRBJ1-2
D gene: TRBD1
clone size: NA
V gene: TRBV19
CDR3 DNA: TGTGCCAGTGGATACAGGGGGCCCAAGGGGGGTTTCTATGGCTACACCTTC
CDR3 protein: CASGYRGPKGGFYGYTF

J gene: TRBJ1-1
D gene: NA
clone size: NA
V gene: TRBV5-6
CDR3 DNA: TGTGCCAGCAGCTCTTCCGGCGGAGCTGAAGCTTTCTTT
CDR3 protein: CASSSSGGAEAFF

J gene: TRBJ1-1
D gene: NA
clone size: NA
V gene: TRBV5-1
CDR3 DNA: TGCGCCAGCAGCTTGGTGGTGGGGATGGAAGCTTTCTTT
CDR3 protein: CASSLVVGMEAFF

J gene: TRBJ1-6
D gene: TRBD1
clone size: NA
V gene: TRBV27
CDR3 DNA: TGTGCCAGCAGTTTCTTACAGGGGGCAGGTAATTCACCCCTCCACTTT
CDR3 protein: CASSFLQGAGNSPLHF

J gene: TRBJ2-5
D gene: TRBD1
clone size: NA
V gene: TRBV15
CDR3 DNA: TGTGCCACCAGCAGAGAAGGACAGGTACAAGGGGAGACCCAGTACTTC
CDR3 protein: CATSREGQVQGETQYF

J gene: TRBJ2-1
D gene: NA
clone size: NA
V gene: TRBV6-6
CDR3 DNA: TGTGCCAGCAGTTACTCTCACCCCGGTAGCTACAATGAGCAGTTCTTC
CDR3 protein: CASSYSHPGSYNEQFF

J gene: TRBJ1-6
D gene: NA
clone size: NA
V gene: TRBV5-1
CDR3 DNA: TGCGCCAGCAGCTTGGGGGCTAGTTCACCCCTCCACTTT
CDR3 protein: CASSLGASSPLHF

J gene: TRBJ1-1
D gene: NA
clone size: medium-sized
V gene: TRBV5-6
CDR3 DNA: TGTGCCAGCAGCTTGGACAGGACTGAAGCTTTCTTT
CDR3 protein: CASSLDRTEAFF

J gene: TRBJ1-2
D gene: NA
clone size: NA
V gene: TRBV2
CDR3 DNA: TGTGCCAGCAGTGAAGGGCAGGGGTCCAACTATGGCTACACCTTC
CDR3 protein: CASSEGQGSNYGYTF

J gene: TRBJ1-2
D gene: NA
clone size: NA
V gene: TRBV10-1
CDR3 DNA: TGCGCCAGCCCGGGGAGGGGGGGCTACACCTTC
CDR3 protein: CASPGRGGYTF

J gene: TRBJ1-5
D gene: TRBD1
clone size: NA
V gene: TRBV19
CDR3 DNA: TGTGCCAGTAGTAACCAGGGGGCGGCTCAGCCCCAGCATTTT
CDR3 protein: CASSNQGAAQPQHF